The text below deals with one T cell receptor (beta chain). The authors extracted RNA and reverse transcribed it into cDNA as the sequencing template. Assay used: immunoSEQ multiplex PCR; TCRdb lists only in-frame clones, some missing. This table holds around 130,000 clones, around 50% found once. The data stem from a study of CD8+ T cells in alopecia areata. Germline assignment: CDR1 SGHNT and CDR2 YENEEA. CDR3 length equals 14 residues. Trimming took off 5 bases at V and 3 bases at J, with 14 bases between the two ends. The sample was CD4+ T cells sorted from blood, taken at week 0. This chain links TRBV11-3 with TRBJ2-7; a weak D match, TRBD2 (7 bases). This clonotype originated in a human donor with alopecia areata. The CDR3 sequence: CASSPGGRNYEQYF. The CDR3 nucleotides read TGTGCCAGCAGCCCGGGGGGCCGGAACTACGAGCAGTACTTC.